The clone carrying this TCR beta chain was counted a few times. Its target is unknown. The sample originates from a study of graft-versus-host responses after intestinal transplantation. Looking at the study overall: Those transplanted obtained multivisceral, liver-intestinal, or isolated intestinal grafts. Induction with anti-thymocyte globulin, then tacrolimus and steroids for three to four years, was given to all recipients.

CDR1 MDHEN and CDR2 SYDVKM come from the germline V gene. This CDR3 spans 16 amino acids. V lost 2 bases and J lost 6; bases outside the gene matches: 10. Study-wide points: GvH clone levels peaked in circulation, and this peak was associated with early post-transplant HvG declines. GvH clonotypes were identified within recipient marrow, with a subset emerging first in ileum or blood.

Generated by immunoSEQ multiplex PCR, the TCRdb table keeps only in-frame clones and is missing some. The data hold approximately 90,000 clones, with about 88% observed a single time. This receptor was obtained from a human donor who was the organ donor for an intestinal transplant. This material consisted of unstimulated CD4+ T cells sorted from spleen or lymph node cells, taken before transplant. This chain connects TRBV28 to TRBJ1-1, with 9 nucleotides matching TRBD1. The CDR3 DNA follows: TGTGCCAGCAGTTTACCCGGGGGGACAGGGCACGCTGAAGCTTTCTTT. It specifies CASSLPGGTGHAEAFF.